This T cell receptor (beta chain) is from a study of tumor-infiltrating lymphocytes in primary liver carcinoma. Study details: Surgeons treated the primary liver carcinoma of the patients by surgical resection. Stage T1-T3 N0M0 and a size of roughly 4 to 10 cm characterized the tumors.

Germline-derived CDR1 and CDR2 are LNHNV and YYDKDF (reference sequence). Trimming took off 2 bases at V and 1 base at J, with 12 bases between the two ends. This CDR3 is built from 15 residues. Alongside blood RNA obtained from unsorted whole blood, germline DNA was also extracted. Study-wide findings and caveats: Blood had a significantly lower top-250-clone fraction than tumors did (p = 0.039). Researchers found tumor-adjacent and tumor-blood pairs overlapped less than tumor region pairs.

TCR beta cDNA was reverse-transcribed from roughly 0.45 ug of total RNA. The reaction used a constant-region primer and ProtoScript II reverse transcriptase. Amplification in three nested multiplex PCR rounds with slightly modified ARM-PCR gave rise to TCR beta libraries. The first two PCR rounds, roughly 10 cycles each, used TRBV1-TRBV30 forward primers and a C-beta reverse primer. TCRdb redid the calling of the multiplex PCR reads with MiXCR, one entry per CDR3 protein. The data show approximately 320,000 distinct CDR3 sequences, around three fifths seen once. This clonotype was seen only once. Antigen unknown.

Sequenced input: peripheral blood. The TCR originated in a woman aged 25 to 39 with primary liver carcinoma and hepatitis B virus infection. The J gene is TRBJ2-7, the V gene TRBV15; possible D gene TRBD1, 6 bases. CDR3 in amino acids: CATSRLTQGSYEQYF. CDR3 DNA: TGTGCCACCAGCAGACTTACCCAGGGGTCCTACGAGCAGTACTTC.